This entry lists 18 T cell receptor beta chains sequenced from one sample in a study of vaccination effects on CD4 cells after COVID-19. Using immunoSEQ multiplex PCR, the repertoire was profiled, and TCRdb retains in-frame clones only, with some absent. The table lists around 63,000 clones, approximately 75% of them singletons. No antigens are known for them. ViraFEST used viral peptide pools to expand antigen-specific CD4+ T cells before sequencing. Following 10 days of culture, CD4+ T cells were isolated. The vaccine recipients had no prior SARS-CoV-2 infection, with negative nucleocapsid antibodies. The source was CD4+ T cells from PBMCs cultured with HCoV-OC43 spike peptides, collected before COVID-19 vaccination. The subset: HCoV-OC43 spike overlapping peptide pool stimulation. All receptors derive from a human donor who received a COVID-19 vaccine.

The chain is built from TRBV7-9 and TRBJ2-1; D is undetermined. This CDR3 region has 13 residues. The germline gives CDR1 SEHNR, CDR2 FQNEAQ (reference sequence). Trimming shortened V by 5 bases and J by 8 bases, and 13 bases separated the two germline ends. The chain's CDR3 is CASSLSTRDEQFF. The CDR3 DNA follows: TGTGCCAGCAGCCTCAGCACCCGAGATGAGCAGTTCTTC.

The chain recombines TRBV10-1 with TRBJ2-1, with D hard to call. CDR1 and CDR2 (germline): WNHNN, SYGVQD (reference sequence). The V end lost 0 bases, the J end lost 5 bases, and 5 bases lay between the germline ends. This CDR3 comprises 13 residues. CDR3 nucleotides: TGCGCCAGCAGTGAGTCGAGCGACAATGAGCAGTTCTTC. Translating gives CASSESSDNEQFF.

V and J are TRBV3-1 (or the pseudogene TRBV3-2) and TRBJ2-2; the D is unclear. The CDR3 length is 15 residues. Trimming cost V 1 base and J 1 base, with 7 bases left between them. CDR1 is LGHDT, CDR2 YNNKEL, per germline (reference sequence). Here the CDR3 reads CASSQVKGNTGELFF. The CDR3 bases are TGTGCCAGCAGCCAAGTAAAAGGGAACACCGGGGAGCTGTTTTTT.

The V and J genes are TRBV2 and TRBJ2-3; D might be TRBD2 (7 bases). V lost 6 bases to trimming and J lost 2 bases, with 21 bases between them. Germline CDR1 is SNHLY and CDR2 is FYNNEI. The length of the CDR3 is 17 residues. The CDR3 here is CASSAHWAGANTDTQYF. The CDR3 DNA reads TGTGCCAGCAGCGCCCACTGGGCGGGGGCCAACACAGATACGCAGTATTTT.

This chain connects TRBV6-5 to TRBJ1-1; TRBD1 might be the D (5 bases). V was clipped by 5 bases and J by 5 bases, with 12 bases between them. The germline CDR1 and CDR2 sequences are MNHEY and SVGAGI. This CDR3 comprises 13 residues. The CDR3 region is CASSTGETTEAFF. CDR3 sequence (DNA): TGTGCCAGCAGTACAGGAGAGACGACTGAAGCTTTCTTT.

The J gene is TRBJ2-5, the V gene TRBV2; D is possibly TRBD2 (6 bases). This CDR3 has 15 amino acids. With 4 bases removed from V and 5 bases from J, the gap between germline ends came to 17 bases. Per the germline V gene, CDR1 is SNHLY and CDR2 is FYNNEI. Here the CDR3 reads CASSAGAGMLETQYF. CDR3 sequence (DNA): TGTGCCAGCAGTGCGGGAGCTGGGATGTTGGAGACCCAGTACTTC.

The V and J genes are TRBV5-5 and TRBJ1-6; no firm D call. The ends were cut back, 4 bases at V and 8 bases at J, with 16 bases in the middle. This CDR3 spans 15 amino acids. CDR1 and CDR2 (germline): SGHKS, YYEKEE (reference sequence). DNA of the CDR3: TGTGCCAGCAGCACCATGCCACTTACTGATTCACCCCTCCACTTT. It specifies CASSTMPLTDSPLHF.

The CDR3, as DNA: TGTGCCAGCAGCCGGGACAGGAGCTACGAGCAGTACGTC. Amino acid sequence: CASSRDRSYEQYV. The rearrangement links TRBV6-5 to TRBJ2-7; TRBD1 matches 8 bases. The length of the CDR3 is 13 residues. CDR1 is MNHEY, CDR2 SVGAGI, per germline. Trimming removed 6 bases from V and 3 bases from J; junction bases left unmatched: 4.

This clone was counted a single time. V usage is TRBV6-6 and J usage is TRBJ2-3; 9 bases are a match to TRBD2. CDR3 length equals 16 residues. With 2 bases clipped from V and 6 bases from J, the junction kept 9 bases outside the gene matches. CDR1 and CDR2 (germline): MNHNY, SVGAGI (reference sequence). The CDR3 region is CASSYRRGGFSDTQYF. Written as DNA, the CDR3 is TGTGCCAGCAGTTACCGGCGGGGGGGTTTCTCGGATACGCAGTATTTT.

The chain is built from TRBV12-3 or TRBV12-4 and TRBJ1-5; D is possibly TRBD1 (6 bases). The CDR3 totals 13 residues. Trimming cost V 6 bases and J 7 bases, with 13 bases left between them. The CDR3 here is CASRSTGRQPQHF. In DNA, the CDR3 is TGTGCCAGCAGGTCCACAGGGAGACAGCCCCAGCATTTT.

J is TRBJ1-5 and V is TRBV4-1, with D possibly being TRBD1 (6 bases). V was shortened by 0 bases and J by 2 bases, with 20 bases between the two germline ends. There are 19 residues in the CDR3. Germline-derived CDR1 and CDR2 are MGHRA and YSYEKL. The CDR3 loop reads CASSQDFRTATFGNQPQHF. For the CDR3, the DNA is TGCGCCAGCAGCCAAGATTTTAGGACAGCTACCTTTGGCAATCAGCCCCAGCATTTT.

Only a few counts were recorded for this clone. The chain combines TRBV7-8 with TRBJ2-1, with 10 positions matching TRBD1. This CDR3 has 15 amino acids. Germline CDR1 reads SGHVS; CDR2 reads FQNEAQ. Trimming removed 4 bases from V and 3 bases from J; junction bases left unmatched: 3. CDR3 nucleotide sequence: TGTGCCAGCAGCTCCGGGACAGGGGTCTACAATGAGCAGTTCTTC. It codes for CASSSGTGVYNEQFF. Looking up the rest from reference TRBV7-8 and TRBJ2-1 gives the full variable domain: GAGVSQSPRYKVAKRGQDVALRCDPISGHVSLFWYQQALGQGPEFLTYFQNEAQLDKSGLPSDRFFAERPEGSVSTLKIQRTQQEDSAVYLCASSSGTGVYNEQFFGPGTRLTVL.

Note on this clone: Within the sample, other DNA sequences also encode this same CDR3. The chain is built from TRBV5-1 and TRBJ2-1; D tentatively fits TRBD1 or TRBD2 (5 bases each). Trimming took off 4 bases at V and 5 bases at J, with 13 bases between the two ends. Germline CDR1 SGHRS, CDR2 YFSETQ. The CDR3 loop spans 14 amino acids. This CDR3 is CASSPRGGDNEQFF. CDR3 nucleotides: TGCGCCAGCAGCCCGAGGGGTGGGGACAATGAGCAGTTCTTC.

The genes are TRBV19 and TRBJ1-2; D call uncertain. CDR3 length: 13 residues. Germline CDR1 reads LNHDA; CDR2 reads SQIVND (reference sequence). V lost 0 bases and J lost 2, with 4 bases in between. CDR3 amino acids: CASSIERNYGYTF. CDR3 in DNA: TGTGCCAGTAGTATAGAGAGAAACTATGGCTACACCTTC.

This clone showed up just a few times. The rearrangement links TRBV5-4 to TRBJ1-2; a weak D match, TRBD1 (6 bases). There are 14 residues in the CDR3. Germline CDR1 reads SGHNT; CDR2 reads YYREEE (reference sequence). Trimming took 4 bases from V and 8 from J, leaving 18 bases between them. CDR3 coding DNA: TGTGCCAGCAGCCCACCCCCGGGGGCGGGCGGCTACACCTTC. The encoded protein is CASSPPPGAGGYTF.

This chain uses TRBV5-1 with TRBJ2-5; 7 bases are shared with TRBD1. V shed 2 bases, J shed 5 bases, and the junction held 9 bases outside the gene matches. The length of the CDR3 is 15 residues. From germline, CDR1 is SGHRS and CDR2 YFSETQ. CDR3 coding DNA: TGCGCCAGCAGCTTACAGGGGAGTTCGGAGGAGACCCAGTACTTC. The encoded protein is CASSLQGSSEETQYF.

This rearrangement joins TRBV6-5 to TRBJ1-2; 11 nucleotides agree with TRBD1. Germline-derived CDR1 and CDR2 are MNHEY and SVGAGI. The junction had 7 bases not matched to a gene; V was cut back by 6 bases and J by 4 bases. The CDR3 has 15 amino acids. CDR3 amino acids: CASRPGQGATYGYTF. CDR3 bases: TGTGCCAGCAGACCCGGACAGGGGGCTACCTATGGCTACACCTTC.

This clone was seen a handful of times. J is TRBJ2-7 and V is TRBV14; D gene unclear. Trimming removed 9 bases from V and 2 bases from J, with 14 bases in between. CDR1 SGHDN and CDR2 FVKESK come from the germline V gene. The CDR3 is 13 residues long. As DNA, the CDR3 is TGTGCCAGTAGGGTGATGAGGCCCTACGAGCAGTACGTC. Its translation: CASRVMRPYEQYV.